These 32 T cell receptor beta chains came from one sample sequenced in a study of beta chain features in type 1 diabetes. Expressed TCRB transcripts were sequenced because the isolated RNA had all been reverse transcribed beforehand. Assay used: immunoSEQ multiplex PCR; TCRdb lists only in-frame clones, some missing. Of approximately 44,000 clones in the sample, roughly 56% were seen once. The sequencing sample was made of Tregs from blood. Receptors originate from a woman between 18 and 29 years old in good health.

The table lists this clone with a count of one. The chain couples TRBV7-2 to TRBJ2-7, with TRBD1 matching 7 bases. The length of the CDR3 is 15 residues. With 2 bases clipped from V and 6 bases from J, the junction kept 10 bases outside the gene matches. Per the germline V gene, CDR1 is SGHTA and CDR2 is FQGNSA. Written as DNA, the CDR3 is TGTGCCAGCAGCTTAAGGGGGCAGGGGTTAGGCGAGCAGTACTTC. Encoded protein: CASSLRGQGLGEQYF. The full variable domain, completed using reference TRBV7-2 and TRBJ2-7, is GAGVSQSPSNKVTEKGKDVELRCDPISGHTALYWYRQSLGQGLEFLIYFQGNSAPDKSGLPSDRFSAERTGGSVSTLTIQRTQQEDSAVYLCASSLRGQGLGEQYFGPGTRLTVT.

This clone showed up just a few times. The V and J genes are TRBV5-4 and TRBJ1-2; the match to TRBD1 covers 7 bases. The germline gives CDR1 SGHNT, CDR2 YYREEE (reference sequence). J gave up 3 bases and V 1 base, and 9 bases lay outside the gene matches. This CDR3 comprises 16 residues. The CDR3: CASSLRIGDSYYGYTF. CDR3 nucleotides: TGTGCCAGCAGCTTGCGAATTGGGGACAGCTACTATGGCTACACCTTC.

To note about this clone: The same CDR3 can be traced to other DNA sequences in this sample. The chain combines TRBV7-8 with TRBJ2-1; 10 nucleotides line up with TRBD2. Per the germline V gene, CDR1 is SGHVS and CDR2 is FQNEAQ. The V gene end was trimmed by 3 bases and the J gene end by 3 bases; junction bases not matched to a gene: 2. The CDR3 loop spans 15 amino acids. Written as DNA, the CDR3 is TGTGCCAGCAGCTTGACTAGCGGGCTCTACAATGAGCAGTTCTTC. Protein product: CASSLTSGLYNEQFF. The full variable domain, with the rest looked up from reference TRBV7-8 and TRBJ2-1, is GAGVSQSPRYKVAKRGQDVALRCDPISGHVSLFWYQQALGQGPEFLTYFQNEAQLDKSGLPSDRFFAERPEGSVSTLKIQRTQQEDSAVYLCASSLTSGLYNEQFFGPGTRLTVL.

This clone was observed a handful of times. This rearrangement joins TRBV7-9 to TRBJ1-5; 9 bases are a match to TRBD1. The CDR3 loop spans 14 amino acids. Germline CDR1 SEHNR, CDR2 FQNEAQ (reference sequence). Trimming took 5 bases from V and 5 from J; bases not matched to a gene: 4. This chain's CDR3 is CASSLDRGYQPQHF. Here the CDR3 DNA reads TGTGCCAGCAGCCTCGACAGGGGGTATCAGCCCCAGCATTTT.

The chain employs TRBV5-1 and TRBJ2-1; 11 nucleotides agree with TRBD1. Germline V lookup: CDR1 SGHRS, CDR2 YFSETQ. With V trimmed by 4 bases and J by 7 bases, 4 bases remained unmatched. CDR3 length: 14 amino acids. CDR3 DNA: TGCGCCAGCAGCCGGACAGGGGGCGTGAATGAGCAGTTCTTC. This encodes CASSRTGGVNEQFF.

This clone was counted only a few times. The chain couples TRBV14 to TRBJ1-5; 7 nucleotides agree with TRBD1. This CDR3 comprises 17 residues. The V and J ends lost 3 bases and 0 bases, in that order; junction bases with no gene match: 8. In germline, CDR1 is SGHDN, CDR2 FVKESK. The CDR3 region is CASSHRDRDNSNQPQHF. CDR3 nucleotides: TGTGCCAGCAGCCACAGAGACAGGGATAATAGCAATCAGCCCCAGCATTTT.

The V and J genes are TRBV19 and TRBJ2-3; D is undetermined. The germline CDR1 and CDR2 sequences are LNHDA and SQIVND (reference sequence). The CDR3 length is 11 residues. The V end lost 1 base, the J end lost 6 bases, and 2 bases lay between the germline ends. DNA for the CDR3: TGTGCCAGTAGTATAGCGGATACGCAGTATTTT. It yields the protein CASSIADTQYF.

The chain recombines TRBV7-9 with TRBJ2-1, with 7 bases that match TRBD1. The CDR3 runs to 15 residues. Per the germline V gene, CDR1 is SEHNR and CDR2 is FQNEAQ (reference sequence). Unmatched junction bases numbered 4, after V lost 2 bases and J lost 3 bases. CDR3 nucleotides: TGTGCCAGCAGCTTAATACGACAGGGCTACAATGAGCAGTTCTTC. Translated: CASSLIRQGYNEQFF. Full variable domain (outside the CDR3, taken from reference TRBV7-9 and TRBJ2-1): DTGVSQNPRHKITKRGQNVTFRCDPISEHNRLYWYRQTLGQGPEFLTYFQNEAQLEKSRLLSDRFSAERPKGSFSTLEIQRTEQGDSAMYLCASSLIRQGYNEQFFGPGTRLTVL.

The rearrangement uses TRBV18 and TRBJ1-1; TRBD1 matches at 8 bases. With 3 bases clipped from V and 5 bases from J, the junction kept 2 bases outside the gene matches. Germline CDR1 is KGHSH and CDR2 is LQKENI. The CDR3 contains 13 residues. The CDR3 spells CASSPTGETEAFF. Written as DNA, the CDR3 is TGTGCCAGCTCACCGACAGGGGAGACTGAAGCTTTCTTT.

The chain employs TRBV7-2 and TRBJ1-5; D gene unclear. Germline V gene lookup returns CDR1 SGHTA and CDR2 FQGNSA. The CDR3 loop spans 15 amino acids. The V and J ends lost 4 bases and 7 bases respectively, with 17 bases between them. DNA of the CDR3: TGTGCCAGCAGCTCGGCGACGGGTGCGGGGCAGCCCCAGCATTTT. Translating gives CASSSATGAGQPQHF.

The J gene is TRBJ2-1, the V gene TRBV2; tentative D call: TRBD2 (6 bases). The V end was cut by 4 bases, the J end by 3 bases, with 16 bases between. Germline V gene sequence: CDR1 SNHLY, CDR2 FYNNEI. The CDR3 is 16 residues long. CDR3 sequence: CASSAYGGERYNEQFF. CDR3 nucleotide sequence: TGTGCCAGCAGTGCTTACGGCGGGGAACGCTACAATGAGCAGTTCTTC.

The chain is built from TRBV5-4 and TRBJ2-1; 13 positions match TRBD2. J was trimmed by 9 bases and V by 6 bases; bases with no gene match: 12. Germline assignment: CDR1 SGHNT and CDR2 YYREEE (reference sequence). The CDR3 totals 16 residues. The CDR3 here is CASTQTSGRPGGEQFF. In nucleotides, the CDR3 is TGTGCCAGCACCCAGACTAGCGGGAGGCCAGGGGGTGAGCAGTTCTTC.

Only a few counts were recorded for this clone. This rearrangement joins TRBV5-1 to TRBJ2-3; D call uncertain. This CDR3 region has 12 residues. V lost 6 bases to trimming and J lost 4 bases, with 9 bases between them. The germline V gene has CDR1 SGHRS and CDR2 YFSETQ. The CDR3 loop is CASTEHADTQYF. In DNA form, the CDR3 reads TGCGCCAGCACCGAACACGCAGATACGCAGTATTTT.

The rearrangement joins TRBV7-2 to TRBJ1-2; TRBD1 matches 9 bases. With V trimmed by 0 bases and J by 4 bases, 3 bases remained unmatched. Germline lookup yields CDR1 SGHTA and CDR2 FQGNSA. The CDR3 sequence is 15 residues long. The DNA for the CDR3 is TGTGCCAGCAGCTTAGCGCTGACAGGGGGCTATGGCTACACCTTC. This sequence encodes CASSLALTGGYGYTF.

The genes are TRBV6-5 and TRBJ2-7, with D hard to call. This CDR3 is 15 amino acids long. Trimming pared 4 bases from V and 0 bases from J, leaving 13 bases between. The germline CDR1 and CDR2 sequences are MNHEY and SVGAGI. CDR3 bases: TGTGCCAGCAGTTTACAGTTCACCGCCTCCTACGAGCAGTACTTC. Its protein is CASSLQFTASYEQYF.

The chain uses TRBV4-2 and TRBJ2-5; a weak D match, TRBD2 (6 bases). The assigned J gene may be wrong: the sequence end matches TRBJ2-7 better. CDR3 size: 14 residues. Germline-derived CDR1 and CDR2 are LGHNA and YNFKEQ. The CDR3 nucleotides read TGTGCCAGCAGCCAGAGGACTAACTCCTACGAGCAGTACTTC. As protein: CASSQRTNSYEQYF.

This clone was picked up a small number of times. This rearrangement joins TRBV5-1 to TRBJ2-1; D not certain. Per germline, CDR1 SGHRS and CDR2 YFSETQ. The V end lost 2 bases, the J end lost 5 bases, and 11 bases lay between the germline ends. The CDR3 is 14 amino acids. CDR3 amino acids: CASSFGAGDNEQFF. The CDR3 DNA is TGCGCCAGCAGCTTCGGCGCTGGAGACAATGAGCAGTTCTTC.

The chain links TRBV9 to TRBJ2-5; 11 bases are a match to TRBD2. TRBJ2-7 matches the DNA end more closely, so the J call is doubtful. This CDR3 contains 15 residues. Germline CDR1 is SGDLS and CDR2 is YYNGEE. In DNA form, the CDR3 reads TGTGCCAGCAGCCCCAGACTAGCGGGACCGGTCGAGCAGTACTTC. It specifies CASSPRLAGPVEQYF.

Comments on this clone: Additional DNA sequences in this sample encode the identical CDR3. The chain combines TRBV7-2 with TRBJ2-5; 9 positions agree with TRBD1. There are 14 residues in the CDR3. The V gene end was trimmed by 5 bases and the J gene end by 4 bases; junction bases not matched to a gene: 5. CDR1 is SGHTA, CDR2 FQGNSA, per germline. The CDR3 reads CASSTTGGAETQYF. The CDR3 nucleotides are TGTGCCAGCAGCACCACAGGGGGCGCAGAGACCCAGTACTTC.

Worth noting for this clone: Distinct nucleotide sequences in the sample also encode this CDR3. The genes are TRBV5-1 and TRBJ2-1; 7 nucleotides align to TRBD2. The J segment lost 7 bases and the V segment lost 4 bases, leaving 11 bases of the junction unmatched. Germline assignment: CDR1 SGHRS and CDR2 YFSETQ. The CDR3 runs 15 residues. The CDR3 nucleotides are TGCGCCAGCAGCCCAAGCGGGATAAGGATGAATGAGCAGTTCTTC. The encoded protein is CASSPSGIRMNEQFF.

The chain recombines TRBV10-3 with TRBJ2-7, with 9 bases identical to TRBD2. Per germline, CDR1 ENHRY and CDR2 SYGVKD. This CDR3 has 15 amino acids. Trimming at V came to 2 bases and at J to 2 bases, leaving 4 bases not matched to a gene. The CDR3 sequence is CAISEMSSGTYEQYF. The CDR3 DNA is TGTGCCATCAGTGAGATGTCTAGCGGGACCTACGAGCAGTACTTC.

This chain uses TRBV6-5 with TRBJ2-5, with D perhaps TRBD1 (6 bases). This CDR3 contains 13 residues. Germline V lookup: CDR1 MNHEY, CDR2 SVGAGI. Deletions cut 4 bases from V and 1 base from J, with 7 bases between. CDR3 sequence (DNA): TGTGCCAGCAGTTGGACAGCCCAAGAGACCCAGTACTTC. It is translated as CASSWTAQETQYF.

The chain is built from TRBV5-1 and TRBJ2-7; D is perhaps TRBD1 (6 bases). Germline CDR1 is SGHRS and CDR2 is YFSETQ. This CDR3 spans 12 amino acids. The ends were cut back, 4 bases at V and 5 bases at J, with 10 bases in the middle. The CDR3 here is CASSPHRDEQYF. As DNA, the CDR3 is TGCGCCAGCAGCCCTCACAGGGACGAGCAGTACTTC.

The chain uses TRBV19 and TRBJ2-5; D unresolved. Germline CDR1 reads LNHDA; CDR2 reads SQIVND (reference sequence). V was cut by 3 bases and J by 4 bases, with 9 bases left in between. This CDR3 has 13 residues. The CDR3 coding sequence is TGTGCCAGTAGTATCTCTCTAAGAGAGACCCAGTACTTC. This gives the protein CASSISLRETQYF.

This clone showed up just a few times. The rearrangement joins TRBV18 to TRBJ1-5; maybe TRBD1 (5 bases). The V end was cut by 2 bases, the J end by 7 bases, with 12 bases between. This CDR3 is built from 14 residues. Germline V gene data show CDR1 as KGHSH and CDR2 as LQKENI. CDR3 coding DNA: TGTGCCAGCTCACCAGCTCGCGGGGGACAGCCCCAGCATTTT. The encoded protein is CASSPARGGQPQHF. The full variable domain, its missing parts supplied by reference TRBV18 and TRBJ1-5, is NAGVMQNPRHLVRRRGQEARLRCSPMKGHSHVYWYRQLPEEGLKFMVYLQKENIIDESGMPKERFSAEFPKEGPSILRIQQVVRGDSAAYFCASSPARGGQPQHFGDGTRLSIL.

The rearrangement joins TRBV5-1 to TRBJ2-7; 8 nucleotides agree with TRBD2. Germline V gives CDR1 SGHRS, CDR2 YFSETQ. CDR3 length equals 15 residues. V shed 4 bases, J shed 1 base, and the junction held 7 bases outside the gene matches. This CDR3 is CASSPPTSASYEQYF. CDR3 in DNA: TGCGCCAGCAGCCCCCCGACTAGCGCATCCTACGAGCAGTACTTC.

The CDR3 sequence: CASSAGLAGYFGEQFF. CDR3 coding DNA: TGTGCCAGCAGCGCCGGACTAGCGGGATATTTTGGTGAGCAGTTCTTC. The J gene is TRBJ2-1, the V gene TRBV9; 12 bases line up with TRBD2. V trimming: 3 bases; J trimming: 9 bases; junction bases outside the gene matches: 10. CDR1 is SGDLS and CDR2 is YYNGEE in the germline V gene. The CDR3 runs to 16 residues. Drawing the rest from reference TRBV9 and TRBJ2-1, the complete variable domain is DSGVTQTPKHLITATGQRVTLRCSPRSGDLSVYWYQQSLDQGLQFLIQYYNGEERAKGNILERFSAQQFPDLHSELNLSSLELGDSALYFCASSAGLAGYFGEQFFGPGTRLTVL.

This clone was found a few times. CDR3 region: CASSLIRGRDEKLFF. The CDR3 nucleotides are TGTGCCAGCAGCTTAATCAGGGGGCGCGATGAAAAACTGTTTTTT. The V call is TRBV11-2, the J call TRBJ1-4, with TRBD1 identical over 8 bases. The ends lost 2 bases at V and 6 bases at J; junction bases unmatched: 5. The CDR3 contains 15 residues. In germline, CDR1 is SGHAT, CDR2 FQNNGV.

V and J are TRBV7-8 and TRBJ2-5, with D uncertain. Trimming shortened V by 4 bases and J by 2 bases, and 14 bases separated the two germline ends. The CDR3 runs 15 residues. CDR1 and CDR2 (germline): SGHVS, FQNEAQ. The CDR3 spells CASSYYIGSQETQYF. The CDR3 DNA reads TGTGCCAGCAGCTACTATATAGGAAGTCAAGAGACCCAGTACTTC.

This clone was counted only a few times. This rearrangement joins TRBV7-3 to TRBJ1-5; 7 bases fit TRBD1. This CDR3 is 14 amino acids long. Unmatched junction bases numbered 4, after V lost 6 bases and J lost 2 bases. Germline values: CDR1 SGHTA, CDR2 FQGTGA. The DNA for the CDR3 is TGTGCCAGCAGTTTCACAGGGGGCAATCAGCCCCAGCATTTT. This translates into CASSFTGGNQPQHF. The full variable domain, completed using reference TRBV7-3 and TRBJ1-5, is GAGVSQTPSNKVTEKGKYVELRCDPISGHTALYWYRQSLGQGPEFLIYFQGTGAADDSGLPNDRFFAVRPEGSVSTLKIQRTERGDSAVYLCASSFTGGNQPQHFGDGTRLSIL.

V gene TRBV15 combines with J gene TRBJ1-1, with D uncertain. V lost 0 bases, J lost 1 base, and 12 bases lay in between. Germline lookup yields CDR1 LNHNV and CDR2 YYDKDF (reference sequence). The length of the CDR3 is 16 residues. The CDR3 is CATSRDRGRGNTEAFF. CDR3 nucleotide sequence: TGTGCCACCAGCAGAGATAGAGGCAGAGGGAACACTGAAGCTTTCTTT.

The V and J genes are TRBV7-3 and TRBJ1-2; TRBD1 matches at 8 bases. V lost 5 bases, J lost 8 bases, and 10 bases stayed unmatched. The CDR3 is made up of 14 amino acids. Germline CDR1 SGHTA, CDR2 FQGTGA. The CDR3 nucleotides read TGTGCCAGCAGCCGAACTACAGGGGGGGAGGGCTACACCTTC. Translated, it gives CASSRTTGGEGYTF.